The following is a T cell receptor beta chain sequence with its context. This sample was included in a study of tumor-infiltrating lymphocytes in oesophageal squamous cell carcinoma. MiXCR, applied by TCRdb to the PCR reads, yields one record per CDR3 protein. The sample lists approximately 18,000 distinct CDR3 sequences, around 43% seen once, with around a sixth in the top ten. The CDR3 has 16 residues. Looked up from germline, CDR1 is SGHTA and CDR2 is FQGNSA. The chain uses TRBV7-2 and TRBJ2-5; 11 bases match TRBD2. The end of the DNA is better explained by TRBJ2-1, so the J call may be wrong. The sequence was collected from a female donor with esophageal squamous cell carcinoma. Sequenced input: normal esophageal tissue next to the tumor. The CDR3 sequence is CASSLAGTSGYNEQFF. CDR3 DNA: TGTGCCAGCAGCTTAGCCGGGACTAGCGGATACAATGAGCAGTTCTTC.